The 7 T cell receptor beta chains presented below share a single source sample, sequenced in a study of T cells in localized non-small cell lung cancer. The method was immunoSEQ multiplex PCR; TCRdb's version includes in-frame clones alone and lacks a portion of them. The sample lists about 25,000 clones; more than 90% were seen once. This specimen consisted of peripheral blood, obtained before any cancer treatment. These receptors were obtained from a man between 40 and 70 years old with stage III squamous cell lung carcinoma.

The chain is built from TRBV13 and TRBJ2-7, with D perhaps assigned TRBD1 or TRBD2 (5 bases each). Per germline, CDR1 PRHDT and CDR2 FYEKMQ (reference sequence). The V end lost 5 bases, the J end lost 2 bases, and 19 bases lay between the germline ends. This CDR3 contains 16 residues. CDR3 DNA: TGTGCCAGCAGCCCCCAGGGCAGGGACGGGACCTACGAGCAGTACTTC. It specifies CASSPQGRDGTYEQYF.

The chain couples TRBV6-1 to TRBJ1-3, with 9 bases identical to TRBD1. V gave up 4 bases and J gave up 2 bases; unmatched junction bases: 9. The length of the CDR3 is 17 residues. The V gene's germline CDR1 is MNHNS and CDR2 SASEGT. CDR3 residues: CASSGGQGRFTGNTIYF. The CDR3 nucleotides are TGTGCCAGCAGTGGAGGACAGGGGAGATTTACTGGAAACACCATATATTTT.

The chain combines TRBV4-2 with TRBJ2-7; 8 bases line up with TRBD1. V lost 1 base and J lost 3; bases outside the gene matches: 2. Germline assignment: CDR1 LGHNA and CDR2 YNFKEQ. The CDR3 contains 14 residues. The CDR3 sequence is CASSQGQGNYEQYF. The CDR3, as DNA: TGTGCCAGCAGCCAAGGACAGGGGAACTACGAGCAGTACTTC.

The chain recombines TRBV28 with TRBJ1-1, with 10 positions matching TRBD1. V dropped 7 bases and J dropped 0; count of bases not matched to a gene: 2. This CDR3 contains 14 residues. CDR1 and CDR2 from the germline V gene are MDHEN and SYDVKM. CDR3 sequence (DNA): TGTGCCAGCATGACAGGGGGCTTGAACACTGAAGCTTTCTTT. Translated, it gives CASMTGGLNTEAFF.

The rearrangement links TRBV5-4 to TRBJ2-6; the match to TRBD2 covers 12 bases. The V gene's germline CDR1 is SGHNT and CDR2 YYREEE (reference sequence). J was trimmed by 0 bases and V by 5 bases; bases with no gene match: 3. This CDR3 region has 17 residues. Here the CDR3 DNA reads TGTGCCAGCAGTGGACTAGCGGGGAACTCTGGGGCCAACGTCCTGACTTTC. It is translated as CASSGLAGNSGANVLTF.

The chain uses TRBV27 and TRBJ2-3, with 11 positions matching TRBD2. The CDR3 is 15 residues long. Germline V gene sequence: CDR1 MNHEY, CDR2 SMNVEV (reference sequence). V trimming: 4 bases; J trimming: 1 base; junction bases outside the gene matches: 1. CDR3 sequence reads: CASSSTSGGTDTQYF. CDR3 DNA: TGTGCCAGCAGTTCGACTAGCGGGGGCACAGATACGCAGTATTTT.

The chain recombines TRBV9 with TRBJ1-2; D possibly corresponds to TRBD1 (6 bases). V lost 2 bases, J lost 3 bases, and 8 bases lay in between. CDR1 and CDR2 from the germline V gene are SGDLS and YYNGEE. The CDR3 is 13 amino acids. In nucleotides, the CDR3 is TGTGCCAGCAGCGTTGAGGGGGACTATGGCTACACCTTC. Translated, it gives CASSVEGDYGYTF.